The rows below give T cell receptor beta chains drawn from one sample of a study of read filtering for tumor transcriptome and immune sequencing. TCRdb analysed the reads with MiXCR anew, one entry per CDR3 protein. This table has over 90,000 distinct CDR3 sequences, approximately 21% appearing once. The sequenced sample consisted of a population of CD138-negative cells sorted from bone marrow. Receptors were obtained from a donor at least 40 years old with multiple myeloma. The conserved cysteine and the conserved F or W are not part of the CDR3 here. Each record gives: CDR3 protein, D gene, J gene, V gene. D genes are given only for firm matches.

CDR3 protein: ASTSISGSSTDTQY
D gene: -
J gene: TRBJ2-3
V gene: TRBV5-1

CDR3 protein: ASRMTGESLEQY
D gene: TRBD1
J gene: TRBJ2-7
V gene: TRBV11-2

CDR3 protein: ASTPPGVSTDTQY
D gene: -
J gene: TRBJ2-3
V gene: TRBV7-9

CDR3 protein: ATRRDYEQY
D gene: -
J gene: TRBJ2-7
V gene: TRBV6-6

CDR3 protein: AWRRGGDGHEQF
D gene: -
J gene: TRBJ2-1
V gene: TRBV30

CDR3 protein: SVVVRGLEAF
D gene: TRBD1
J gene: TRBJ1-1
V gene: TRBV29-1

CDR3 protein: ASSARQGRYNEQF
D gene: TRBD1
J gene: TRBJ2-1
V gene: TRBV5-6

CDR3 protein: ASSLPGGVVNQPQH
D gene: -
J gene: TRBJ1-5
V gene: TRBV28

CDR3 protein: ASSLRTENEKLF
D gene: -
J gene: TRBJ1-4
V gene: TRBV6-5

CDR3 protein: ASSEQGIHEQY
D gene: -
J gene: TRBJ2-7
V gene: TRBV2

CDR3 protein: ASNPDSYGYT
D gene: -
J gene: TRBJ1-2
V gene: TRBV2

CDR3 protein: ASSRTEQETQY
D gene: -
J gene: TRBJ2-5
V gene: TRBV5-4

CDR3 protein: ASSSGNTEAF
D gene: -
J gene: TRBJ1-1
V gene: TRBV5-1

CDR3 protein: AGTLGPNGQF
D gene: -
J gene: TRBJ2-1
V gene: TRBV7-9

CDR3 protein: ASSPRGRTYEQY
D gene: -
J gene: TRBJ2-7
V gene: TRBV11-2

CDR3 protein: ASSSLAGGGDTQY
D gene: TRBD2
J gene: TRBJ2-3
V gene: TRBV7-9

CDR3 protein: ASSPTGTGVERY
D gene: TRBD1
J gene: TRBJ2-7
V gene: TRBV28

CDR3 protein: ASSLVSGAYTDTQY
D gene: -
J gene: TRBJ2-3
V gene: TRBV5-1

CDR3 protein: ASSLRIGDSPLH
D gene: -
J gene: TRBJ1-6
V gene: TRBV5-1

CDR3 protein: AISSSGVGETQY
D gene: -
J gene: TRBJ2-5
V gene: TRBV10-3

CDR3 protein: SVGTVQETQY
D gene: TRBD1
J gene: TRBJ2-5
V gene: TRBV20-1

CDR3 protein: ASSSLKDGTEAF
D gene: -
J gene: TRBJ1-1
V gene: TRBV28

CDR3 protein: SASYSNDEQY
D gene: -
J gene: TRBJ2-7
V gene: TRBV20-1

CDR3 protein: ASSAGQNTDAF
D gene: TRBD1
J gene: TRBJ1-1
V gene: TRBV7-3

CDR3 protein: ASSYEGVLRYGYT
D gene: -
J gene: TRBJ1-2
V gene: TRBV12-3/TRBV12-4

CDR3 protein: ASSQEGNEQF
D gene: -
J gene: TRBJ2-1
V gene: TRBV4-2

CDR3 protein: ASSYWGGAPQEAF
D gene: -
J gene: TRBJ1-1
V gene: TRBV6-6

CDR3 protein: ATHGQGSYEQY
D gene: TRBD1
J gene: TRBJ2-7
V gene: TRBV28

CDR3 protein: ASSLGGTVEVAF
D gene: TRBD1
J gene: TRBJ1-1
V gene: TRBV7-2

CDR3 protein: ASSQYPGLAGFHEQY
D gene: TRBD2
J gene: TRBJ2-7
V gene: TRBV3-1

CDR3 protein: ASSLRGNHNEQF
D gene: -
J gene: TRBJ2-1
V gene: TRBV5-4

CDR3 protein: ASSPSGPSNEKLF
D gene: -
J gene: TRBJ1-4
V gene: TRBV7-2

CDR3 protein: ASSYSTGACEKLF
D gene: -
J gene: TRBJ1-4
V gene: TRBV6-2/TRBV6-3

CDR3 protein: ASSLLPGNTEAF
D gene: -
J gene: TRBJ1-1
V gene: TRBV5-1

CDR3 protein: ASSPIGQGKMNGTEAF
D gene: TRBD1
J gene: TRBJ1-1
V gene: TRBV11-2

CDR3 protein: ASSLVQAQETQY
D gene: -
J gene: TRBJ2-5
V gene: TRBV11-2

CDR3 protein: ASSRGGETQY
D gene: -
J gene: TRBJ2-5
V gene: TRBV6-5

CDR3 protein: ASSEQGGTEAF
D gene: TRBD1
J gene: TRBJ1-1
V gene: TRBV2

CDR3 protein: ASSQTGDEQY
D gene: TRBD1
J gene: TRBJ2-7
V gene: TRBV27

CDR3 protein: ASSQIAGTASDTQY
D gene: TRBD2
J gene: TRBJ2-3
V gene: TRBV4-1

CDR3 protein: SVERATEAF
D gene: -
J gene: TRBJ1-1
V gene: TRBV29-1

CDR3 protein: AISDGGGPTDTQY
D gene: -
J gene: TRBJ2-3
V gene: TRBV10-3

CDR3 protein: SAGMGVNQPQH
D gene: -
J gene: TRBJ1-5
V gene: TRBV20-1

CDR3 protein: ASSHGGGAFTGELF
D gene: TRBD2
J gene: TRBJ2-2
V gene: TRBV11-2

CDR3 protein: ASSLYGLAEYNEQF
D gene: TRBD2
J gene: TRBJ2-1
V gene: TRBV5-1

CDR3 protein: ASSFDAEAF
D gene: -
J gene: TRBJ1-1
V gene: TRBV28

CDR3 protein: ASSINTEAF
D gene: -
J gene: TRBJ1-1
V gene: TRBV28

CDR3 protein: ASMGGNSGANVLT
D gene: -
J gene: TRBJ2-6
V gene: TRBV7-8

CDR3 protein: ASSLGLEYEQY
D gene: -
J gene: TRBJ2-7
V gene: TRBV28

CDR3 protein: ASSLPGGYNEQF
D gene: -
J gene: TRBJ2-1
V gene: TRBV11-2

CDR3 protein: ATSRDQLGGAGSQPQR
D gene: -
J gene: TRBJ1-5
V gene: TRBV15

CDR3 protein: ASSREFTDTQY
D gene: -
J gene: TRBJ2-3
V gene: TRBV7-3

CDR3 protein: ASSSGQGALANNIQY
D gene: TRBD1
J gene: TRBJ2-4
V gene: TRBV5-5

CDR3 protein: ASSQVFGTGYTGELF
D gene: TRBD1
J gene: TRBJ2-2
V gene: TRBV14

CDR3 protein: ASSRKSDRGTYEQY
D gene: TRBD1
J gene: TRBJ2-7
V gene: TRBV3-1

CDR3 protein: ASSLAGPGANVLT
D gene: -
J gene: TRBJ2-6
V gene: TRBV5-1